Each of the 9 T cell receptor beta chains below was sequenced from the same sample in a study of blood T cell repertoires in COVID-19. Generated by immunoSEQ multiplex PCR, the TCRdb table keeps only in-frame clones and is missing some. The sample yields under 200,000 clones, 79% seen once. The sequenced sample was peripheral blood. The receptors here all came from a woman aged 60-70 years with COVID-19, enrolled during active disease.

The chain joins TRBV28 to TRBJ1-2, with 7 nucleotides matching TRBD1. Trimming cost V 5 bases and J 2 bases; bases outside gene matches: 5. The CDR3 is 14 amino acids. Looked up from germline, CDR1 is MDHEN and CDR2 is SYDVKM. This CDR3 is CASSLPTGNYGYTF. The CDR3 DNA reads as TGTGCCAGCAGTCTCCCGACAGGGAACTATGGCTACACCTTC.

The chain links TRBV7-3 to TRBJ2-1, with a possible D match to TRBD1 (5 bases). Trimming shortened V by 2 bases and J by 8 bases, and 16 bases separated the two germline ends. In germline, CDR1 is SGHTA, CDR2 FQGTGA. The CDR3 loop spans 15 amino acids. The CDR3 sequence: CASSLRPTAVDEQFF. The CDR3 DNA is TGTGCCAGCAGCTTACGGCCGACAGCTGTCGATGAGCAGTTCTTC.

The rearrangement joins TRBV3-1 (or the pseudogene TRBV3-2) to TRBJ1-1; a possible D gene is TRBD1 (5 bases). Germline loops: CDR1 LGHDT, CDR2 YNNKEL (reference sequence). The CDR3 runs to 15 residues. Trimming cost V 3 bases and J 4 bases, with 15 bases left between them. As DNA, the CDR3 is TGTGCCAGCAGCCAGGCTGGGGGGGGTTTCACTGAAGCTTTCTTT. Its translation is CASSQAGGGFTEAFF.

CDR3: CASQAQASGNQYF. Written as DNA, the CDR3 is TGTGCCAGTCAAGCCCAGGCTAGCGGGAACCAGTACTTC. The chain is built from TRBV27 and TRBJ2-5; 9 bases are a match to TRBD2. With V trimmed by 9 bases and J by 10 bases, 12 bases remained unmatched. CDR1 is MNHEY, CDR2 SMNVEV, per germline (reference sequence). This CDR3 comprises 13 residues.

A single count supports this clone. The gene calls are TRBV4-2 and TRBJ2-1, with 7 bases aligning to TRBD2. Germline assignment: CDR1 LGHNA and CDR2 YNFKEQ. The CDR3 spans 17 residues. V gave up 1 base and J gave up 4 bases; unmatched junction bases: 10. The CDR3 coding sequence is TGTGCCAGCAGCCAAGGGCTAGCGGAGGCTTCTTACAATGAGCAGTTCTTC. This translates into CASSQGLAEASYNEQFF.

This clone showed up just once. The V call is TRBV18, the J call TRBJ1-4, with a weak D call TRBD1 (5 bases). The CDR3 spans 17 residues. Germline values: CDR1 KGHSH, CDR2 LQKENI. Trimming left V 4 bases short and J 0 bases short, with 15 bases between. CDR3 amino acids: CASSLDFYRSTNEKLFF. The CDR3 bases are TGTGCCAGCTCACTTGATTTCTACAGGTCAACTAATGAAAAACTGTTTTTT.

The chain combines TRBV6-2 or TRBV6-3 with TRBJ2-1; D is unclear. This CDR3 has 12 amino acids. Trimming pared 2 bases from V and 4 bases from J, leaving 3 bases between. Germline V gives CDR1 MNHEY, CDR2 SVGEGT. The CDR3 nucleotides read TGTGCCAGCAGTTACACTTACAATGAGCAGTTCTTC. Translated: CASSYTYNEQFF.

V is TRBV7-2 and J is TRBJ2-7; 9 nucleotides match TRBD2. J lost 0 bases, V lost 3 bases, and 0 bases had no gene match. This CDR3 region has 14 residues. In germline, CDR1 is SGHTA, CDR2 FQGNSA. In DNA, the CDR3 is TGTGCCAGCAGCTTTAGCGGGAGCTCCTACGAGCAGTACTTC. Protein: CASSFSGSSYEQYF. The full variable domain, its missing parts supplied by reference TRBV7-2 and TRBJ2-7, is GAGVSQSPSNKVTEKGKDVELRCDPISGHTALYWYRQSLGQGLEFLIYFQGNSAPDKSGLPSDRFSAERTGGSVSTLTIQRTQQEDSAVYLCASSFSGSSYEQYFGPGTRLTVT.

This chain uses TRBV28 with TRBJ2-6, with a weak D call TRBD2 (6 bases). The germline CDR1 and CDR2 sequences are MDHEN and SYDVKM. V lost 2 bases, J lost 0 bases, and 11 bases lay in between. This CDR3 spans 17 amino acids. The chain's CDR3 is CASSLTGGSSGANVLTF. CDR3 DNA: TGTGCCAGCAGTTTAACCGGGGGTAGCTCTGGGGCCAACGTCCTGACTTTC.